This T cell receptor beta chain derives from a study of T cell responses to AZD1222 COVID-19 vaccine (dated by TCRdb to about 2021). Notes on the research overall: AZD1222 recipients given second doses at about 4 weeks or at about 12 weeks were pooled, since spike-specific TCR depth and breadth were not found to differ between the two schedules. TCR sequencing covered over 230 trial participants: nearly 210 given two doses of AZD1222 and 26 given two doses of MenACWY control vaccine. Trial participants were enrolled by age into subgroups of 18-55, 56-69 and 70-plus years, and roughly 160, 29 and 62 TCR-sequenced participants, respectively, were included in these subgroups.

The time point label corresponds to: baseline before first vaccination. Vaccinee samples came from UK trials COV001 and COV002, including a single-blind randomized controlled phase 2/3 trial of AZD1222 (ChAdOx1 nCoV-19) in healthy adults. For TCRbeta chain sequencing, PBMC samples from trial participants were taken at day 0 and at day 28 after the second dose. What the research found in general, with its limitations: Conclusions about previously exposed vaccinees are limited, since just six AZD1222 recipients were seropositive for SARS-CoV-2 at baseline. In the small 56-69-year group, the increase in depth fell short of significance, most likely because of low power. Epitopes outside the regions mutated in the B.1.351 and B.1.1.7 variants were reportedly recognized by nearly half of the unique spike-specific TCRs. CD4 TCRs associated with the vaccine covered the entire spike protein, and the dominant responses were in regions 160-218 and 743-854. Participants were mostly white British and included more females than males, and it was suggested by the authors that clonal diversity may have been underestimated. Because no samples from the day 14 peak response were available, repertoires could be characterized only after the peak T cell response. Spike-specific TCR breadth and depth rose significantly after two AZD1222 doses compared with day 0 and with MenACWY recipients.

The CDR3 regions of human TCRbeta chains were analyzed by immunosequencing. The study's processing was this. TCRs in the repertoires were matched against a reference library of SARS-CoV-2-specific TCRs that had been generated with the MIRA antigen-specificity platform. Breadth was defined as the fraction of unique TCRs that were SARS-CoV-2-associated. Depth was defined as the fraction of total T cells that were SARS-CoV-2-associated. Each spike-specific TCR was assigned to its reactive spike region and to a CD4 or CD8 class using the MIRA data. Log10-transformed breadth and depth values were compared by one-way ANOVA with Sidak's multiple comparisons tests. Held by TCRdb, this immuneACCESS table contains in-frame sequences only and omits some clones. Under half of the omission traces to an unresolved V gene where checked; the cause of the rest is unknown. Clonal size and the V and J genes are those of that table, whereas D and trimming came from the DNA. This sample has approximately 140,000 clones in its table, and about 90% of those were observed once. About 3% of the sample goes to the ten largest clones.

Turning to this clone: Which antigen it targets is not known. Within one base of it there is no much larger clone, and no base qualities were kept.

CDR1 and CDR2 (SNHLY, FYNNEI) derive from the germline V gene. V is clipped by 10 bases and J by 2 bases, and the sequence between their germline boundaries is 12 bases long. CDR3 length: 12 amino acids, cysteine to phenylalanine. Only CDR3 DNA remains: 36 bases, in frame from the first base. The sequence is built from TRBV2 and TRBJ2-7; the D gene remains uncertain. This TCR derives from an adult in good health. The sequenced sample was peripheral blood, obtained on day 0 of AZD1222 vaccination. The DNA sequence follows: TGTGCCACCGTCGCCCTCACCTACGAGCAGTACTTC. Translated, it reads CATVALTYEQYF.